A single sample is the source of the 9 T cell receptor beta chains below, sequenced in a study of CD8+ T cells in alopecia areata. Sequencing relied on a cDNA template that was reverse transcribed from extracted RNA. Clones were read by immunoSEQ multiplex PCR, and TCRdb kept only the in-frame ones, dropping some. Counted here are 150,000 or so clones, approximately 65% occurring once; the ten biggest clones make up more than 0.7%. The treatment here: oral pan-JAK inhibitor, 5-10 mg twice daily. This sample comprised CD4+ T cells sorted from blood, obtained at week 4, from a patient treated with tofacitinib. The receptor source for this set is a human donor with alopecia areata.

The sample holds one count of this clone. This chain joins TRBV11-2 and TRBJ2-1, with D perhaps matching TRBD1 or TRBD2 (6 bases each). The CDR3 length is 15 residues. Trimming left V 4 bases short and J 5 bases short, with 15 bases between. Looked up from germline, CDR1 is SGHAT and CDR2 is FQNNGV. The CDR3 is CASSYDSGEDNEQFF. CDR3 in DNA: TGTGCCAGCAGCTACGACTCAGGGGAGGACAATGAGCAGTTCTTC.

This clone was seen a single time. DNA for the CDR3: TGTGCCAGCAGCGCAGGACAGGGAAACTCCTACGAGCAGTACTTC. Its protein is CASSAGQGNSYEQYF. J is TRBJ2-7 and V is TRBV4-2; TRBD1 agrees at 8 bases. This CDR3 has 15 residues. After removal of 5 bases from V and 0 bases from J, the junction contained 6 bases not matched to a gene. From germline, CDR1 is LGHNA and CDR2 YNFKEQ.

CDR3 amino acids: CASSQEVHRGQTEAFF. The CDR3 DNA follows: TGCGCCAGCAGCCAAGAAGTACACAGGGGACAGACCGAAGCTTTCTTT. The chain joins TRBV4-1 to TRBJ1-1; 7 bases are shared with TRBD1. The CDR3 covers 16 residues. V lost 0 bases, J lost 8 bases, and 12 bases stayed unmatched. Germline V lookup: CDR1 MGHRA, CDR2 YSYEKL.

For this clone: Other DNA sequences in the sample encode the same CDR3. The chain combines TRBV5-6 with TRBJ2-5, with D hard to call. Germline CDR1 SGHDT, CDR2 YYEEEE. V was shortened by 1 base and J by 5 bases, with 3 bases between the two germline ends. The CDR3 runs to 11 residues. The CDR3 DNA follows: TGTGCCAGCAGCTTGCGGGAGACCCAGTACTTC. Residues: CASSLRETQYF.

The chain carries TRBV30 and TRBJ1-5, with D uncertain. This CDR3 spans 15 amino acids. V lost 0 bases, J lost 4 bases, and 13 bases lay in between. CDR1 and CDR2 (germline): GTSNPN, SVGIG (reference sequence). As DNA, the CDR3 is TGTGCCTGGAGTGTACTCCACTCAAGGAATCAGCCCCAGCATTTT. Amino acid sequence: CAWSVLHSRNQPQHF.

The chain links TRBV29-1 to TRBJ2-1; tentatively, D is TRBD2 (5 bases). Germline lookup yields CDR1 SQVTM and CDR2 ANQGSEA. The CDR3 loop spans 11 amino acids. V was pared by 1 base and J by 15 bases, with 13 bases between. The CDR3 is CSVEVVGVPFF. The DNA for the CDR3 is TGCAGCGTTGAAGTCGTCGGGGTTCCGTTCTTC.

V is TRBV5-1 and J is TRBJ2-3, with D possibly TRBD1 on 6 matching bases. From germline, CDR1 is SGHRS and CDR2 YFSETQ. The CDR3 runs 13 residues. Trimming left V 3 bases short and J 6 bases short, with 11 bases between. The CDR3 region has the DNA TGCGCCAGCAGCTACGGGACAATCGATACGCAGTATTTT. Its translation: CASSYGTIDTQYF.

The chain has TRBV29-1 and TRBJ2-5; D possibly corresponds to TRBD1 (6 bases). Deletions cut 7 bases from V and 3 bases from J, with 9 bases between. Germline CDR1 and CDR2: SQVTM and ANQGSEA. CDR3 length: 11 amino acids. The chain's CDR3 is CSAGDKETQYF. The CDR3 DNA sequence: TGCAGCGCCGGGGACAAAGAGACCCAGTACTTC.

The CDR3 nucleotides are TGTGCCAGCAGCTTAGCCGGGACAGGGGCCTACGAGCAGTACTTC. Protein: CASSLAGTGAYEQYF. This chain connects TRBV7-2 to TRBJ2-7; TRBD1 agrees at 10 bases. This CDR3 spans 15 amino acids. Germline assignment: CDR1 SGHTA and CDR2 FQGNSA. The trim removed 0 bases at V and 2 bases at J, leaving 1 base unmatched.